The subject of this entry is one T cell receptor beta chain. Antigen unknown. Germline CDR1 reads ENHRY; CDR2 reads SYGVKD. V shed 5 bases, J shed 5 bases, and the junction held 8 bases outside the gene matches. The CDR3 runs 15 residues. These data come from a study of cytomegalovirus exposure and HLA in healthy donors. 60 Vbeta and 13 Jbeta primers were used in PCR. TCRdb's copy holds only in-frame clones and misses some; the assay was immunoSEQ multiplex PCR. This sample has some 160,000 clones, with approximately 80% found just once. The study, taken as a whole, reports: Later analysis revealed greater clonal expansion in HLA-associated TCR beta chains than in equally common others. The dataset shows that most TCR sequences were rare, while some public TCRs occurred in many donors. The authors assumed roughly uniform sequencing depth across donors for presence/absence analyses. Trimming of TCR beta V- and J-genes showed a link, identified in a later analysis, to a missense DCLRE1C variant.

What was sequenced was PBMCs. The receptor was isolated from a woman aged 30 to 39 in good health and CMV-seronegative. The chain recombines TRBV10-3 with TRBJ1-5, with TRBD1 matching 8 bases. CDR3 region: CAISKEDRDDQPQHF. The CDR3 DNA sequence: TGTGCCATCAGTAAAGAGGACAGGGATGATCAGCCCCAGCATTTT.